The 5 T cell receptor beta chains given below trace back to one sample, sequenced in a study of T cells in localized non-small cell lung cancer. Generated by immunoSEQ multiplex PCR, the TCRdb table keeps only in-frame clones and is missing some. The sample consists of over 25,000 clones, about 90% of them appearing once. The material sequenced was peripheral blood, taken before any cancer treatment. These receptors were obtained from a woman aged 35-75 years with stage I lung adenocarcinoma.

The chain joins TRBV11-2 to TRBJ1-5, with D tentatively TRBD1 (6 bases). The CDR3 extends over 15 amino acids. Looked up from germline, CDR1 is SGHAT and CDR2 is FQNNGV. Trimming took 0 bases from V and 2 from J, leaving 8 bases between them. The CDR3 region has the DNA TGTGCCAGCAGCTTAGACAGGGGCGGCAATCAGCCCCAGCATTTT. Translation: CASSLDRGGNQPQHF.

V usage is TRBV6-6 and J usage is TRBJ1-1; D gene uncertain. The CDR3 covers 13 residues. Germline loops: CDR1 MNHNY, CDR2 SVGAGI (reference sequence). V was pared by 6 bases and J by 1 base, with 9 bases between. CDR3 region: CASRSDRNTEAFF. The CDR3 bases are TGTGCCAGCAGGTCGGACCGGAACACTGAAGCTTTCTTT.

V gene TRBV6-6 combines with J gene TRBJ1-3; D may be TRBD1 (6 bases). This CDR3 spans 15 amino acids. Germline CDR1 reads MNHNY; CDR2 reads SVGAGI (reference sequence). Trimming took off 7 bases at V and 0 bases at J, with 13 bases between the two ends. The CDR3: CASTIDRTSGNTIYF. As DNA, the CDR3 is TGTGCCAGCACCATTGACAGGACCTCTGGAAACACCATATATTTT.

V usage is TRBV7-9 and J usage is TRBJ2-7, with D possibly matching TRBD2 (6 bases). The CDR3 runs to 14 residues. CDR1 and CDR2 from the germline V gene are SEHNR and FQNEAQ (reference sequence). V lost 5 bases, J lost 7 bases, and 18 bases lay in between. CDR3 loop: CASSPGDVRAEQYF. CDR3 DNA sequence: TGTGCCAGCAGCCCGGGGGACGTCCGGGCTGAGCAGTACTTC.

The chain joins TRBV27 to TRBJ2-5; 8 nucleotides agree with TRBD1. The CDR3 covers 15 residues. Germline CDR1 and CDR2: MNHEY and SMNVEV (reference sequence). The ends lost 6 bases at V and 4 bases at J; junction bases unmatched: 10. The CDR3 spells CASRRQGLPSETQYF. CDR3 nucleotide sequence: TGTGCCAGCAGGCGACAGGGGTTGCCATCAGAGACCCAGTACTTC.